The source of this T cell receptor (beta chain) is a study of blood T cell repertoires in COVID-19. Turning to the study itself: Collection of acute and convalescent COVID-19 samples took place in the United States, Italy and Spain. The cDNA or gDNA used as material had been derived from T cells, B-cell-depleted T cells, or PBMCs.

Trimming left V 2 bases short and J 2 bases short, with 6 bases between. The germline CDR1 and CDR2 sequences are MNHEY and SVGAGI. The CDR3 is 13 amino acids. In the authors' methods: Amplifying reference gene primers gave estimates of nucleated cell counts. Generated by immunoSEQ multiplex PCR, the TCRdb table keeps only in-frame clones and is missing some. V and J calls and clone size are given by that table; D and trimming were obtained from the DNA. The table has 150,000 to 200,000 clones, 80% to 90% seen once. There are a few counts of this clone. The TCR sequence derives from a man in his fifties or sixties with acute or convalescent COVID-19. The sample consisted of peripheral blood. The chain is built from TRBV6-5 and TRBJ1-1; D is undetermined. DNA of the CDR3: TGTGCCAGCAGTTACAGCTTAAACACTGAAGCTTTCTTT. Translated: CASSYSLNTEAFF.